This TCR beta chain was recorded in a study of OX40 agonist ivuxolimab in advanced cancers. Turning to the study itself: Subjects had a mean age of roughly 57 years, with a range of 23 to 79; just over 80% were male. Checkpoint inhibitors had been given previously to 40% of patients. Study-wide results and caveats: Expanded peripheral T cell antigen specificity was not determined.

Germline values: CDR1 SNHLY, CDR2 FYNNEI. Trimming took 4 bases from V and 4 from J; bases not matched to a gene: 5. The CDR3 spans 15 residues. Regarding this clone: No antigen is known for it.

TCRdb's copy holds only in-frame clones and misses some; the assay was immunoSEQ multiplex PCR. In the table there are approximately 90,000 clones, 70% to 85% of which are singletons. The rearrangement links TRBV2 to TRBJ2-1; 9 nucleotides match TRBD2. This TCR derives from an adult with an advanced solid tumor such as melanoma, head and neck, liver or kidney cancer. This material consisted of CD4+ or CD8+ T cells sorted from blood, taken in a trial of the OX40 agonist ivuxolimab. CDR3 sequence (DNA): TGTGCCAGCAGTGCTGAGCGGGGGGATTACAATGAGCAGTTCTTC. Translating it yields CASSAERGDYNEQFF.